The 16 T cell receptor beta chains in this list originate from one sample, sequenced in a study of T cells in Graves' hyperthyroidism and ophthalmopathy. Amplification of TCR beta CDR3 regions was performed using RNA transcripts as template. During a first-round RT-PCR of the TCR CDR3, the HTBI primer set was used. TCRdb re-analysed the multiplex PCR reads in MiXCR, keeping a single row per CDR3 protein. This table has 280,000 or so distinct CDR3 sequences, 25% to 30% appearing once. Sequencing was carried out using blood. All receptors derive from a middle-aged man with Graves' hyperthyroidism that later progressed to Graves' ophthalmopathy.

This clonotype was observed many times. The CDR3 protein is CATSRDPRDNQPQHF. The CDR3 bases are TGTGCCACCAGCAGAGATCCCAGGGACAATCAGCCCCAGCATTTT. This chain connects TRBV15 to TRBJ1-5; possible D gene TRBD1, 5 bases. The CDR3 is 15 amino acids. From germline, CDR1 is LNHNV and CDR2 YYDKDF (reference sequence). Deletions cut 0 bases from V and 3 bases from J, with 9 bases between. The full variable domain, with the rest looked up from reference TRBV15 and TRBJ1-5, is DAMVIQNPRYQVTQFGKPVTLSCSQTLNHNVMYWYQQKSSQAPKLLFHYYDKDFNNEADTPDNFQSRRPNTSFCFLDIRSPGLGDTAMYLCATSRDPRDNQPQHFGDGTRLSIL.

This clonotype was seen more than once but under ten times. The genes are TRBV12-3 or TRBV12-4 and TRBJ2-5; D gene uncertain. The V and J ends lost 4 bases and 7 bases respectively, with 7 bases between them. The CDR3 contains 11 residues. The CDR3 bases are TGTGCCAGCAGTTCTTTGGCGACCCAGTACTTC. This gives the protein CASSSLATQYF.

V is TRBV12-3 or TRBV12-4 and J is TRBJ2-5, with D possibly being TRBD2 (6 bases). This CDR3 contains 14 residues. V was clipped by 5 bases and J by 3 bases, with 13 bases between them. For the CDR3, the DNA is TGTGCCAGCAGTACATTCCGGGAGAAAGAGACCCAGTACTTC. Amino acid sequence: CASSTFREKETQYF.

Many counts were recorded for this clonotype. The chain has TRBV5-1 and TRBJ1-1; D is perhaps TRBD1 (5 bases). This CDR3 is 13 amino acids long. V lost 2 bases and J lost 1, with 6 bases in between. CDR1 is SGHRS and CDR2 is YFSETQ in the germline V gene. The CDR3 DNA reads TGCGCCAGCAGCTTACAGGAGAACACTGAAGCTTTCTTT. Its translation is CASSLQENTEAFF.

This clonotype was seen many times. The chain's CDR3 is CASSLETGQETQYF. As DNA, the CDR3 is TGTGCCAGCAGCTTAGAAACAGGGCAAGAGACCCAGTACTTC. The gene calls are TRBV11-2 and TRBJ2-5; D is possibly TRBD1 (6 bases). Trimming removed 0 bases at V and 2 bases at J, with 7 bases between. Germline CDR1 SGHAT, CDR2 FQNNGV. The CDR3 is made up of 14 amino acids.

Ten or more counts support this clonotype. The CDR3 protein is CASTPPGGRNYGYTF. CDR3 bases: TGTGCCAGTACCCCACCAGGGGGCCGTAACTATGGCTACACCTTC. The rearrangement joins TRBV19 to TRBJ1-2; 8 positions agree with TRBD1. The germline gives CDR1 LNHDA, CDR2 SQIVND (reference sequence). The CDR3 is 15 residues long. V lost 7 bases, J lost 1 base, and 8 bases stayed unmatched.

This clonotype has a handful of counts. The chain carries TRBV30 and TRBJ2-2; the match to TRBD2 covers 10 bases. This CDR3 is built from 16 residues. Germline V CDR1 and CDR2: GTSNPN, SVGIG (reference sequence). Losses at the gene ends were 1 base for V and 6 bases for J; bases not matched to a gene: 8. CDR3 loop: CAWSEAGGFHAGELFF. The CDR3 nucleotides read TGTGCCTGGAGTGAAGCGGGAGGGTTCCACGCCGGGGAGCTGTTTTTT.

V usage is TRBV7-2 and J usage is TRBJ2-4; D may be TRBD2 (5 bases). Germline V gene data show CDR1 as SGHTA and CDR2 as FQGNSA. V lost 4 bases to trimming and J lost 7 bases, with 5 bases between them. This CDR3 spans 11 amino acids. Here the CDR3 DNA reads TGTGCCAGCAGCTCGGGGAACATTCAGTACTTC. It translates to CASSSGNIQYF.

The V call is TRBV27, the J call TRBJ2-4; 10 bases map to TRBD1. This CDR3 is 14 amino acids long. From germline, CDR1 is MNHEY and CDR2 SMNVEV (reference sequence). J was trimmed by 9 bases and V by 4 bases; bases with no gene match: 6. CDR3 in amino acids: CASSSGTGDGIQYF. The DNA for the CDR3 is TGTGCCAGCAGTTCCGGGACAGGGGACGGCATTCAGTACTTC.

This clonotype was counted ten times or more. The rearrangement joins TRBV5-1 to TRBJ2-5; possibly TRBD2 for D (5 bases). This CDR3 has 15 residues. Trimming took off 4 bases at V and 4 bases at J, with 17 bases between the two ends. From germline, CDR1 is SGHRS and CDR2 YFSETQ. The CDR3 DNA reads as TGCGCCAGCAGCCGGGCCTCAACTGGAGGAGAGACCCAGTACTTC. As protein: CASSRASTGGETQYF.

The V gene is TRBV5-1, the J gene TRBJ1-1; perhaps TRBD1 as D (5 bases). V was clipped by 3 bases and J by 5 bases, with 20 bases between them. CDR1 and CDR2 (germline): SGHRS, YFSETQ. The CDR3 has 16 amino acids. The CDR3 spells CASSSTPGQGGTEAFF. The CDR3 region has the DNA TGCGCCAGCAGCTCCACCCCGGGGCAGGGAGGGACTGAAGCTTTCTTT.

This clonotype was detected ten times or more. The chain uses TRBV28 and TRBJ2-7; D call uncertain. Germline lookup yields CDR1 MDHEN and CDR2 SYDVKM. Deletions cut 2 bases from V and 1 base from J, with 12 bases between. The CDR3 extends over 15 amino acids. CDR3 region: CASSLPSLGSYEQYF. The CDR3 nucleotides are TGTGCCAGCAGTTTACCTTCGCTGGGGTCCTACGAGCAGTACTTC.

Comment on this clonotype: This may come from a read error, since a much larger clone is one base off. Since no conserved phenylalanine or tryptophan closes the CDR3, a read error is the likely cause. J is TRBJ2-7 and V is TRBV5-1, with 9 bases aligning to TRBD2. This CDR3 spans 16 amino acids. The ends lost 1 base at V and 2 bases at J; junction bases unmatched: 7. Germline V gives CDR1 SGHRS, CDR2 YFSETQ. The CDR3 DNA follows: TGCGCCAGCAGCTTGTTTCCTAGCGGGACGACCTACGAGCAGTACCTC. Translation: CASSLFPSGTTYEQYL.

The sample holds many counts of this clonotype. This sequence may be a read error, since a much larger clone differs from it by one base. The chain carries TRBV12-3 or TRBV12-4 and TRBJ2-5, with TRBD1 identical over 8 bases. The CDR3 sequence is 15 residues long. Here the CDR3 DNA reads TGTGCCGGCAGTCCTGGCAGGGGGCTACGAGAGACCCAGTACTTC. Protein product: CAGSPGRGLRETQYF.

This clonotype was counted ten times or more. The J gene is TRBJ2-7, the V gene TRBV5-1; D may be TRBD1 (6 bases). With 0 bases removed from V and 5 bases from J, the gap between germline ends came to 12 bases. The germline CDR1 and CDR2 sequences are SGHRS and YFSETQ. The CDR3 runs to 14 residues. Here the CDR3 DNA reads TGCGCCAGCAGCTTGGGCCCGGGACATCACGAGCAGTACTTC. It is translated as CASSLGPGHHEQYF.

The gene calls are TRBV11-2 and TRBJ2-7; the D gene is possibly TRBD2 (6 bases). V was pared by 1 base and J by 3 bases, with 10 bases between. The CDR3 has 14 residues. Germline-derived CDR1 and CDR2 are SGHAT and FQNNGV. CDR3: CASSLVLGGYEQYF. In nucleotides, the CDR3 is TGTGCCAGCAGCTTAGTCCTGGGGGGCTACGAGCAGTACTTC.